Described below is a single TCR beta chain sequence and its context. Its antigen is undetermined. The length of the CDR3 is 13 residues. V was shortened by 10 bases and J by 7 bases, with 19 bases between the two germline ends. The germline CDR1 and CDR2 sequences are MNHNY and SVGAGI (reference sequence). The data belong to a study of CD8 T cells in ankylosing spondylitis. Whole-study results and caveats: Prior work had noted some motif variants in reactive arthritis blood and synovial fluid.

Generation of TCR beta libraries employed quantitative 5'-RACE incorporating molecular barcodes. TCRdb analysed the 5' RACE reads with MiXCR anew, one entry per CDR3 protein. This sample yields 200,000 to 250,000 distinct CDR3 sequences, of which about 10% are seen a single time; less than 3% belongs to the top ten. V usage is TRBV6-6 and J usage is TRBJ2-5; D assignment may be TRBD1 or TRBD2 (6 bases each). The sequenced material came from blood, either unsorted or a sorted T cell fraction (not recorded which). The sequence was collected from a male donor with ankylosing spondylitis or in good health (not recorded which). The CDR3 sequence: CAIARGSGGTQYF. The CDR3 nucleotides are TGTGCCATCGCCAGGGGTTCCGGGGGGACCCAGTACTTC.